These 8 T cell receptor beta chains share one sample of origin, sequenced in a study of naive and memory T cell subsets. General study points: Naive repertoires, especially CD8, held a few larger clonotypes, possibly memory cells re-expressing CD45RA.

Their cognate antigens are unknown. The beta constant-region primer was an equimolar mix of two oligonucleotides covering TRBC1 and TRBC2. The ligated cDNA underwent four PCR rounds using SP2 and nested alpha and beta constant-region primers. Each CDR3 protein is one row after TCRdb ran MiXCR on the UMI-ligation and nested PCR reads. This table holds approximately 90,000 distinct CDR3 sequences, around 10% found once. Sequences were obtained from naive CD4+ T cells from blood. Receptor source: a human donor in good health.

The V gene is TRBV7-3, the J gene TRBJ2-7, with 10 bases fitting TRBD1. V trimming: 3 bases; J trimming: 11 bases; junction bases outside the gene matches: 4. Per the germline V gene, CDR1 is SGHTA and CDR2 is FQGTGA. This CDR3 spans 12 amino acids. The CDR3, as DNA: TGTGCCAGCAGCTTCCAGGACAGGGGGGAGTACTTC. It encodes CASSFQDRGEYF. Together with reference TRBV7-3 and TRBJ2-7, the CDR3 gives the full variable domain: GAGVSQTPSNKVTEKGKYVELRCDPISGHTALYWYRQSLGQGPEFLIYFQGTGAADDSGLPNDRFFAVRPEGSVSTLKIQRTERGDSAVYLCASSFQDRGEYFGPGTRLTVT.

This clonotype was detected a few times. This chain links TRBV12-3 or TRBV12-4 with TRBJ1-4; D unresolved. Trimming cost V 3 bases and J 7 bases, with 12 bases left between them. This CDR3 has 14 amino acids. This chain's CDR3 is CASSFDVGFEKLFF. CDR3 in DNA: TGTGCCAGCAGTTTTGATGTGGGATTTGAAAAACTGTTTTTT.

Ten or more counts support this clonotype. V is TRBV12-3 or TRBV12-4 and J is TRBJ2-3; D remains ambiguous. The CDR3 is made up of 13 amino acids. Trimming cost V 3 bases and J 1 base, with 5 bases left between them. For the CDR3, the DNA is TGTGCCAGCAGTTTGTCCCGCACAGATACGCAGTATTTT. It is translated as CASSLSRTDTQYF.

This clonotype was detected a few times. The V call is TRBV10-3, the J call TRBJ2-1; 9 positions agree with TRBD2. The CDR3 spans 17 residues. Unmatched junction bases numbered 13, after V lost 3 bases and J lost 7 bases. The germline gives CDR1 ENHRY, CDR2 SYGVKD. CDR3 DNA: TGTGCCATCAGTGACATAAACCGTAGCGGGAGTATGAATGAGCAGTTCTTC. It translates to CAISDINRSGSMNEQFF.

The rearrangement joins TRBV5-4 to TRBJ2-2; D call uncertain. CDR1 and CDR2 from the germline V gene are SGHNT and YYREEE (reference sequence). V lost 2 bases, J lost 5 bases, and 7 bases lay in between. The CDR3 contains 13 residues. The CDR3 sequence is CASSLPDTGELFF. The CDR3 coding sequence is TGTGCCAGCAGCTTACCGGATACCGGGGAGCTGTTTTTT.

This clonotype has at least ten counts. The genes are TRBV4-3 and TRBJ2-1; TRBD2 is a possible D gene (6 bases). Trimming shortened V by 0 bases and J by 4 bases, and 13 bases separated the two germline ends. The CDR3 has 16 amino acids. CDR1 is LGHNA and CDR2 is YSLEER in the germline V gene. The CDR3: CASSQDYGRIYNEQFF. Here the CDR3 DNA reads TGCGCCAGCAGCCAAGATTACGGGAGAATTTACAATGAGCAGTTCTTC.

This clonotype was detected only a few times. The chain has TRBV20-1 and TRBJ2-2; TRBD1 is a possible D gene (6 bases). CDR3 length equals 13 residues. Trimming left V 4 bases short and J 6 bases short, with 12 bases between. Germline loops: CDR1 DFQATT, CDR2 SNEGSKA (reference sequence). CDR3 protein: CSAKGHTSGELFF. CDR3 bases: TGCAGTGCTAAGGGACACACGTCCGGGGAGCTGTTTTTT.

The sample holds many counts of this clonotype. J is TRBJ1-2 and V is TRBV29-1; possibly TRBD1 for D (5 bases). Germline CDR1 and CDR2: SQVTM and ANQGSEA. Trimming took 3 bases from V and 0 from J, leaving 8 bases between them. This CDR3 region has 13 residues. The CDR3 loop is CSVETAANYGYTF. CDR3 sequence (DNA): TGCAGCGTTGAGACAGCAGCTAACTATGGCTACACCTTC.